This TCR beta chain was retrieved from a study of T cell repertoires in cytomegalovirus infection. The wider study: Carrying CMV and the relevant HLA type showed in public TCR beta signatures.

TCRdb recomputed calls from the reads with MiXCR, one row per CDR3 protein. The table lists 250,000 or so distinct CDR3 sequences, over 15% of them singletons. V was clipped by 0 bases and J by 1 base, with 9 bases between them. Germline V lookup: CDR1 MNHEY, CDR2 SMNVEV (reference sequence). The CDR3 is made up of 15 amino acids. Findings and caveats of the study: It was HLA-C-restricted CMV-specific TCR beta clonotypes that dominated the response ex vivo.

This clonotype was recorded a few times. Its antigen is unknown. The sequence derives from a human donor in good health (CMV status not recorded). Some clones in this sample may be carry-over from other donors' samples. The chain recombines TRBV27 with TRBJ1-1, with D possibly TRBD1 on 5 matching bases. The sequenced material came from CD8+ T cells from PBMCs. CDR3 coding DNA: TGTGCCAGCAGTTTATCCCCGACAGCGAACACTGAAGCTTTCTTT. Translated: CASSLSPTANTEAFF.